Listed here is a single T cell receptor beta chain. The antigen is undetermined. These data originate in a study of hypomethylating agent response in myelodysplastic syndrome. Study information: Either azacitidine (about 75% of the 11) or decitabine (3 of 11) was given. The mean patient age was about 78 +/- 6.2 years, and diploid cytogenetics predominated. Study-wide results and caveats: More novel clonotypes appeared in responders; more contracted clonotypes appeared in non-responders after treatment. This small study analyzed only approximately twelve patients.

Generated by immunoSEQ multiplex PCR, the TCRdb table keeps only in-frame clones and is missing some. The top ten hold roughly 26% of the sample, which has about 3,000 clones, roughly 82% seen once. V dropped 4 bases and J dropped 0 bases, with 10 bases sitting between them. Germline V gene sequence: CDR1 SGHKS, CDR2 YYEKEE (reference sequence). This CDR3 is 14 amino acids long. The chain joins TRBV5-5 to TRBJ2-5; no reliable D call. Sequenced material: bone marrow, taken before or after starting hypomethylating agent treatment for myelodysplastic syndrome (not recorded which). The sequence was collected from a human donor with myelodysplastic syndrome. CDR3 nucleotides: TGTGCCAGCAGCCCACCAGCGTACCAAGAGACCCAGTACTTC. As protein: CASSPPAYQETQYF.